These 27 T cell receptor beta chains were sequenced from one sample in a study of T cell responses to AZD1222 COVID-19 vaccine (dated by TCRdb to the early 2020s). Reading the label with the study, this specimen's time point is: baseline before first vaccination. The library was made by the immunoSEQ multiplex PCR assay. TCRdb mirrors the immuneACCESS table, restricted to in-frame sequences. Some clones are absent from its copies; in checked studies, under half trace to an unresolved V gene, and the reason for the others is unknown. This sample gives about 110,000 clones in total; 90% of them show up just once. Around 5% of the sample lies in the top ten. The sample here was peripheral blood, taken on day 0 of AZD1222 vaccination. These receptors originate from an adult in good health.

This chain uses TRBV2 with TRBJ2-1; 8 positions agree with TRBD1. This CDR3 region has 14 residues. Trimming at V came to 7 bases and at J to 3 bases, leaving 5 bases not matched to a gene. Germline-derived CDR1 and CDR2 are SNHLY and FYNNEI. CDR3 bases: TGTGCCAGCAACCCCGGGACAGGCTACAATGAGCAGTTCTTC. Translation: CASNPGTGYNEQFF.

The genes are TRBV5-4 and TRBJ1-1, with TRBD1 matching 7 bases. V dropped 0 bases and J dropped 2; count of bases not matched to a gene: 4. The germline CDR1 and CDR2 sequences are SGHNT and YYREEE (reference sequence). The CDR3 contains 15 residues. CDR3: CASSLGGTANTEAFF. Here the CDR3 DNA reads TGTGCCAGCAGCTTGGGTGGGACAGCAAACACTGAAGCTTTCTTT.

The genes are TRBV28 and TRBJ2-2; D unresolved. In germline, CDR1 is MDHEN, CDR2 SYDVKM. V lost 5 bases and J 3 bases, leaving 10 bases between the germline ends. CDR3 length: 14 residues. The CDR3 is CASSPPPYTGELFF. The CDR3 DNA reads as TGTGCCAGCAGTCCCCCCCCATACACCGGGGAGCTGTTTTTT.

This clone was detected a few times. The V gene is TRBV19, the J gene TRBJ2-4, with D unresolved. Germline V gene data show CDR1 as LNHDA and CDR2 as SQIVND (reference sequence). The CDR3 extends over 16 amino acids. V gave up 5 bases and J gave up 0 bases, with 14 bases separating them. The CDR3 here is CASSVQTRLAKNIQYF. The CDR3, as DNA: TGTGCCAGTAGTGTCCAGACCCGTTTAGCCAAAAACATTCAGTACTTC.

J is TRBJ1-5 and V is TRBV6-2 or TRBV6-3, with 7 positions matching TRBD1. V gave up 6 bases and J gave up 6 bases; unmatched junction bases: 8. From germline, CDR1 is MNHEY and CDR2 SVGEGT. The CDR3 is 14 residues long. CDR3 amino acids: CASSRDSLGQPQHF. CDR3 nucleotides: TGTGCCAGCAGCCGGGACAGTTTGGGTCAGCCCCAGCATTTT.

This chain connects TRBV18 to TRBJ1-3, with a weak D call TRBD1 (5 bases). Looked up from germline, CDR1 is KGHSH and CDR2 is LQKENI. This CDR3 is built from 14 residues. The V gene lost 6 bases and the J gene lost 10 bases, with 19 bases spanning the gap. The CDR3 DNA follows: TGTGCCAGCTCGCCTGAGGCGGTCGGGGGGACCATATATTTT. Protein product: CASSPEAVGGTIYF.

With respect to this clone: Other DNA sequences within the sample encode an identical CDR3. The J gene is TRBJ1-1, the V gene TRBV28; the D is unclear. CDR1 is MDHEN, CDR2 SYDVKM, per germline. V shed 4 bases and J shed 0 bases, with 6 bases lying between them. The CDR3 extends over 13 amino acids. The CDR3 protein is CASSSTVNTEAFF. CDR3 coding DNA: TGTGCCAGCAGTTCTACGGTGAACACTGAAGCTTTCTTT.

CDR3 sequence (DNA): TGTGCCAGCAGGGAAAACAGGGTTTTTAATTCACCCCTCCACTTT. Translated: CASRENRVFNSPLHF. This sequence joins TRBV19 and TRBJ1-6; a weak D match, TRBD1 (6 bases). CDR1 is LNHDA, CDR2 SQIVND, per germline (reference sequence). Trimming removed 9 bases from V and 6 bases from J, with 18 bases in between. The CDR3 covers 15 residues.

The chain employs TRBV9 and TRBJ2-3; D unclear. The germline V gene encodes CDR1 SGDLS and CDR2 YYNGEE. The CDR3 totals 14 residues. Trimming removed 4 bases from V and 0 bases from J, with 9 bases in between. Here the CDR3 reads CASSSLTSTDTQYF. CDR3 coding DNA: TGTGCCAGCAGCTCCCTGACTAGCACAGATACGCAGTATTTT.

The chain couples TRBV27 to TRBJ2-7; D possibly matches TRBD1 or TRBD2 (6 bases each). The CDR3 is 15 residues long. Germline CDR1 and CDR2: MNHEY and SMNVEV (reference sequence). Deletions cut 7 bases from V and 2 bases from J, with 18 bases between. This chain's CDR3 is CASKPRTAGPYEQYF. DNA for the CDR3: TGTGCCAGCAAGCCGAGGACAGCGGGTCCCTACGAGCAGTACTTC.

For this clone: Other DNA variants within this sample encode the same CDR3. The V call is TRBV18, the J call TRBJ2-3; D is unclear. The CDR3 consists of 15 residues. Germline V CDR1 and CDR2: KGHSH, LQKENI. The germline V and J ends were trimmed by 1 base and 0 bases, with 8 bases remaining between them. The CDR3, as DNA: TGTGCCAGCTCACCACAGGGTACTAGCACAGATACGCAGTATTTT. This gives the protein CASSPQGTSTDTQYF.

The chain uses TRBV28 and TRBJ1-4; D not resolved. V lost 6 bases to trimming and J lost 7 bases, with 15 bases between them. CDR3 length: 14 amino acids. Germline CDR1 is MDHEN and CDR2 is SYDVKM. CDR3 region: CASSPTGTLEKLFF. The CDR3 DNA is TGTGCCAGCAGCCCGACGGGCACACTTGAAAAACTGTTTTTT.

The rearrangement links TRBV4-1 to TRBJ2-3; D gene ambiguous. The V gene's germline CDR1 is MGHRA and CDR2 YSYEKL. Deletions cut 1 base from V and 2 bases from J, with 13 bases between. The CDR3 contains 16 residues. The CDR3 region has the DNA TGCGCCAGCAGCCAAGCTAACTTGGGGTTCACAGATACGCAGTATTTT. This codes for CASSQANLGFTDTQYF.

The chain combines TRBV28 with TRBJ2-4; D is possibly TRBD1 (7 bases). V was trimmed by 6 bases and J by 0 bases, leaving 12 bases between them. The CDR3 length is 15 residues. CDR1 is MDHEN, CDR2 SYDVKM, per germline. The CDR3 loop is CASSPGGTAKNIQYF. CDR3 coding DNA: TGTGCCAGCAGCCCAGGGGGGACAGCCAAAAACATTCAGTACTTC. Looking up the rest from reference TRBV28 and TRBJ2-4 gives the full variable domain: DVKVTQSSRYLVKRTGEKVFLECVQDMDHENMFWYRQDPGLGLRLIYFSYDVKMKEKGDIPEGYSVSREKKERFSLILESASTNQTSMYLCASSPGGTAKNIQYFGAGTRLSVL.

V usage is TRBV4-3 and J usage is TRBJ1-5; 10 nucleotides align to TRBD1. The CDR3 spans 18 residues. The V segment lost 1 base and the J segment 0 bases; nucleotides outside the gene matches: 6. Germline-derived CDR1 and CDR2 are LGHNA and YSLEER. The CDR3 here is CASSQGDRGKDSNQPQHF. CDR3 nucleotides: TGCGCCAGCAGCCAAGGGGACAGGGGTAAGGATAGCAATCAGCCCCAGCATTTT.

This clone was counted a single time. CDR3 nucleotides: TGTGCCAGCAGCCTCCCGAGACAGGGGGCTAATCAGCCCCAGCATTTT. The encoded protein is CASSLPRQGANQPQHF. The rearrangement joins TRBV3-1 (or the pseudogene TRBV3-2) to TRBJ1-5, with 10 bases that match TRBD1. CDR3 length: 16 amino acids. From germline, CDR1 is LGHDT and CDR2 YNNKEL (reference sequence). V shed 4 bases and J 4 bases; nucleotides not matched to a gene: 7.

The CDR3 spells CASSSGTSGGYEQYF. The CDR3 DNA reads TGCGCCAGCAGCTCCGGGACTAGCGGGGGCTACGAGCAGTACTTC. V gene TRBV5-1 combines with J gene TRBJ2-7; 14 positions match TRBD2. The CDR3 spans 15 residues. Germline lookup yields CDR1 SGHRS and CDR2 YFSETQ. Trimming at V came to 3 bases and at J to 3 bases, leaving 2 bases not matched to a gene.

The chain carries TRBV11-2 and TRBJ2-2, with D possibly TRBD2 on 5 matching bases. The V and J ends lost 3 bases and 5 bases respectively, with 13 bases between them. Germline values: CDR1 SGHAT, CDR2 FQNNGV. CDR3 length equals 15 residues. DNA for the CDR3: TGTGCCAGCAGCTTTCTGTTAAGCGGAACCGGGGAGCTGTTTTTT. This codes for CASSFLLSGTGELFF.

The chain uses TRBV10-2 and TRBJ1-5; 9 bases line up with TRBD1. J was trimmed by 0 bases and V by 2 bases; bases with no gene match: 5. Germline V lookup: CDR1 WSHSY, CDR2 SAAADI. CDR3 length: 17 amino acids. This CDR3 reads CASSERTGDYSNQPQHF. The CDR3 DNA reads TGCGCCAGCAGTGAGAGGACAGGGGATTATAGCAATCAGCCCCAGCATTTT.

The chain combines TRBV2 with TRBJ2-1; D call uncertain. Germline V gene data show CDR1 as SNHLY and CDR2 as FYNNEI. Trimming removed 7 bases at V and 6 bases at J, with 10 bases between. There are 12 residues in the CDR3. The DNA for the CDR3 is TGTGCCAGCAAAGGTAGCAGCAATGAGCAGTTCTTC. It specifies CASKGSSNEQFF.

J is TRBJ2-7 and V is TRBV12-5, with D tentatively TRBD2 (5 bases). This CDR3 spans 13 amino acids. V was clipped by 7 bases and J by 4 bases, with 14 bases between them. Per the germline V gene, CDR1 is LGHNT and CDR2 is FRNRAP. As DNA, the CDR3 is TGTGCTAGTGCCGCGGACTTTCGGTACGAGCAGTACTTC. Protein sequence: CASAADFRYEQYF.

In DNA, the CDR3 is TGCGCCAGCAGCCAAGGTTTGGCGGGAGCTTTTAATGAGCAGTTCTTC. It translates to CASSQGLAGAFNEQFF. The chain carries TRBV4-3 and TRBJ2-1; TRBD2 matches 7 bases. With 1 base clipped from V and 7 bases from J, the junction kept 10 bases outside the gene matches. CDR3 length equals 16 residues. Germline V gene data show CDR1 as LGHNA and CDR2 as YSLEER.

This chain links TRBV9 with TRBJ1-1; D is unclear. The germline V gene encodes CDR1 SGDLS and CDR2 YYNGEE. The CDR3 totals 14 residues. With 0 bases removed from V and 8 bases from J, the gap between germline ends came to 14 bases. CDR3 sequence reads: CASSVGGPRTEAFF. The CDR3 DNA reads TGTGCCAGCAGCGTAGGAGGCCCACGGACCGAAGCTTTCTTT.

With regard to this clone: At the DNA level, this CDR3 is encoded by other sequences in the same sample as well. The chain has TRBV28 and TRBJ1-2, with D unclear. V lost 4 bases and J 4 bases, leaving 1 base between the germline ends. Germline V CDR1 and CDR2: MDHEN, SYDVKM. The CDR3 is 10 residues long. This CDR3 reads CASSSYGYTF. Written as DNA, the CDR3 is TGTGCCAGCAGTTCCTATGGCTACACCTTC.

This clone has a handful of counts. J is TRBJ1-6 and V is TRBV5-4; weak D call: TRBD1 (5 bases). Per the germline V gene, CDR1 is SGHNT and CDR2 is YYREEE (reference sequence). Trimming cost V 9 bases and J 7 bases, with 14 bases left between them. The length of the CDR3 is 13 residues. Here the CDR3 DNA reads TGTGCCACTCGGGACGGTTTCAATTCACCCCTCCACTTT. Translation gives CATRDGFNSPLHF.

The V call is TRBV6-5, the J call TRBJ1-1, with D uncertain. This CDR3 spans 12 amino acids. Looked up from germline, CDR1 is MNHEY and CDR2 is SVGAGI. Trimming stripped 5 bases from V and 1 base from J, with 5 bases between. The CDR3 bases are TGTGCCAGCAGTAAACAGAACACTGAAGCTTTCTTT. This codes for CASSKQNTEAFF.

The chain has TRBV4-2 and TRBJ2-3; 7 bases agree with TRBD2. Germline CDR1 is LGHNA and CDR2 is YNFKEQ. J gave up 3 bases and V 0 bases, and 15 bases lay outside the gene matches. The CDR3 runs 19 residues. The CDR3 bases are TGTGCCAGCAGCCAAGATTCGAGGGTTTGGGCTAGCGGAACAGATACGCAGTATTTT. This translates into CASSQDSRVWASGTDTQYF.